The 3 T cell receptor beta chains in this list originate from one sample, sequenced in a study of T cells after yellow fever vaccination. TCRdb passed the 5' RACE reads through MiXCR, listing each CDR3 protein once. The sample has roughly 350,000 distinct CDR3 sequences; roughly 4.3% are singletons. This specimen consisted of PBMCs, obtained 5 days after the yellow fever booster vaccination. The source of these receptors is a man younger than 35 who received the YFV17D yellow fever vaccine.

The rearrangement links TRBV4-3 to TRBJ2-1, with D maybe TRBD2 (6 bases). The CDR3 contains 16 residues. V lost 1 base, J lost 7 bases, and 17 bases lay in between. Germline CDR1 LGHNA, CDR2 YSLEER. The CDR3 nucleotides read TGCGCCAGCAGCCAAGCTAGAACGGAGGGAACGAATGAGCAGTTCTTC. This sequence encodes CASSQARTEGTNEQFF.

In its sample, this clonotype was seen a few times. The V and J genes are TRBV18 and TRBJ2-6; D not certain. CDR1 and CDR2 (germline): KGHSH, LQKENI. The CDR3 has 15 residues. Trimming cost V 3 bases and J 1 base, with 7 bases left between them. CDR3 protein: CASSPGASGANVLTF. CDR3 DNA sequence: TGTGCCAGCTCACCCGGCGCGTCTGGGGCCAACGTCCTGACTTTC. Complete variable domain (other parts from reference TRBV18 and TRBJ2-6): NAGVMQNPRHLVRRRGQEARLRCSPMKGHSHVYWYRQLPEEGLKFMVYLQKENIIDESGMPKERFSAEFPKEGPSILRIQQVVRGDSAAYFCASSPGASGANVLTFGAGSRLTVL.

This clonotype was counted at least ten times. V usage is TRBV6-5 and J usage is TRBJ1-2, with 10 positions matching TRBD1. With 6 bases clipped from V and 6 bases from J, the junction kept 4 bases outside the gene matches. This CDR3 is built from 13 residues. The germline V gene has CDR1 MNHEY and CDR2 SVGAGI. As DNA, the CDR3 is TGTGCCAGCAGCGCCGGGACAGGGGATGGCTACACCTTC. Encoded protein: CASSAGTGDGYTF.